The following is a TCR beta chain sequence with its context. J gave up 5 bases and V 8 bases, and 8 bases lay outside the gene matches. Germline CDR1 ENHRY, CDR2 SYGVKD. CDR3 length equals 13 residues. 13 Jbeta primers and 60 Vbeta primers were used for the PCR. Some clones are missing from TCRdb's copy, which holds only in-frame ones; the method was immunoSEQ multiplex PCR. The repertoire holds about 90,000 clones, with roughly 80% as singletons. This sample is drawn from a study of cytomegalovirus exposure and HLA in healthy donors. The chain links TRBV10-3 to TRBJ2-5, with TRBD2 identical over 7 bases. The source is a woman aged 40 to 50 in good health and CMV-seropositive. Sequenced sample: PBMCs. In nucleotides, the CDR3 is TGTGCCATCGGGGCGGGAGTGAGTGAGACCCAGTACTTC. It encodes CAIGAGVSETQYF.